This entry is about one T cell receptor beta chain. The sample is drawn from a study of blood T cell repertoires in COVID-19. Whole-study context: Acute and convalescent COVID-19 specimens originated in the United States, Italy and Spain. The analysed material was cDNA or gDNA that came from T cells, B-cell-depleted T cells, or PBMCs.

The authors' processing: From reference gene primer amplification, estimates of nucleated cell counts were derived. Profiled with immunoSEQ multiplex PCR; TCRdb holds only in-frame clones, not every one. V, J and clone size are taken as reported in that table, and D and trimming were inferred from the DNA itself. The data contain hundreds of thousands of clones, 88% of them singletons. Trimming shortened V by 5 bases and J by 1 base, and 12 bases separated the two germline ends. Germline V gene sequence: CDR1 GTSNPN, CDR2 SVGIG (reference sequence). This CDR3 spans 14 amino acids. The J gene is TRBJ1-3, the V gene TRBV30; the D gene is possibly TRBD1 (5 bases). The sequenced sample consisted of peripheral blood. The sequence was obtained from a woman aged 40 to 50 who had recovered from COVID-19. The CDR3 DNA reads TGTGCCTGGGGCCGGGACTTTTCTGGAAACACCATATATTTT. Residues: CAWGRDFSGNTIYF.